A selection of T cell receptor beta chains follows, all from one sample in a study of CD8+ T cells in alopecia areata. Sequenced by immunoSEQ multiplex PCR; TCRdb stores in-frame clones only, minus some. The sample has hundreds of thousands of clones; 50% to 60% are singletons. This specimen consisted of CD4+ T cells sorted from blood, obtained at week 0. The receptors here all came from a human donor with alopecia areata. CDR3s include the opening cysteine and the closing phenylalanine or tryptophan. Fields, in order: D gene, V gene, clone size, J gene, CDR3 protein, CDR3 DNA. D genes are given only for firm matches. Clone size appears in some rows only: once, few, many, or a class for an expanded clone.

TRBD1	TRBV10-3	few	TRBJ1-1	CAISEGQVNSGAEAFF	TGTGCCATCAGTGAAGGACAGGTGAATAGTGGCGCTGAAGCTTTCTTT
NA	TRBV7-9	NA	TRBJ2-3	CASSQDRRTDTQYF	TGTGCCAGCAGCCAGGACAGACGCACAGATACGCAGTATTTT
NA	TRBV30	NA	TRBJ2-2	CAWSQNTGELFF	TGTGCCTGGAGTCAGAACACCGGGGAGCTGTTTTTT
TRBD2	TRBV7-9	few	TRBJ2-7	CASSKGGVEQASYEQYF	TGTGCCAGCAGTAAGGGAGGGGTTGAACAGGCGTCCTACGAGCAGTACTTC
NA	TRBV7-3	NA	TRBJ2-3	CASSLGRDTQYF	TGTGCCAGCAGCCTAGGTCGGGATACGCAGTATTTT
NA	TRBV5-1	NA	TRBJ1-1	CASSSQGNTEAFF	TGCGCCAGCAGCTCCCAGGGGAACACTGAAGCTTTCTTT
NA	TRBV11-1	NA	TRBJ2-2	CASSQGPPANTGELFF	TGTGCCAGCAGTCAGGGCCCCCCGGCGAACACCGGGGAGCTGTTTTTT
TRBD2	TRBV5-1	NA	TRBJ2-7	CASSLEGGRAYEQYF	TGCGCCAGCAGCTTGGAGGGCGGGAGGGCCTACGAGCAGTACTTC
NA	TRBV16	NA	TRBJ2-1	CASSLRGSSYNEQFF	TGTGCCAGCAGCCTACGGGGCAGCTCCTACAATGAGCAGTTCTTC
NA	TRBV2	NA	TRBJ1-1	CASSNTVTTEAFF	TGTGCCAGCAGCAACACAGTAACGACTGAAGCTTTCTTT
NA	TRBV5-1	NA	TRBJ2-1	CASSGAADEQFF	TGCGCCAGTTCGGGGGCCGCCGATGAGCAGTTCTTC
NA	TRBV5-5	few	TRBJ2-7	CASRAIPGSREQYF	TGTGCCAGCAGGGCTATCCCGGGCTCGCGAGAGCAGTACTTC
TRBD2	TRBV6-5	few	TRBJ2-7	CASSYTIAGGYEQYF	TGTGCCAGCAGTTACACCATAGCGGGAGGGTACGAGCAGTACTTC
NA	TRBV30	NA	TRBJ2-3	CAWSALGGGKDTQYF	TGTGCCTGGAGTGCCCTGGGAGGCGGCAAGGATACGCAGTATTTT
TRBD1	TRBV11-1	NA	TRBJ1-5	CASSLSGGSNQPQHF	TGTGCCAGCAGCTTATCAGGGGGTAGCAATCAGCCCCAGCATTTT
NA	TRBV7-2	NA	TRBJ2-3	CASSPIRGAQYF	TGTGCCAGCAGCCCCATTCGGGGAGCGCAGTATTTT
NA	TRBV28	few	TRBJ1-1	CASSLDPLEDTEAFF	TGTGCCAGCAGTTTAGACCCTCTTGAGGACACTGAAGCTTTCTTT
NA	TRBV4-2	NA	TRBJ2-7	CASSQAPLKTSPGDEQYF	TGTGCCAGCAGCCAAGCGCCCCTAAAGACAAGCCCGGGGGACGAGCAGTACTTC